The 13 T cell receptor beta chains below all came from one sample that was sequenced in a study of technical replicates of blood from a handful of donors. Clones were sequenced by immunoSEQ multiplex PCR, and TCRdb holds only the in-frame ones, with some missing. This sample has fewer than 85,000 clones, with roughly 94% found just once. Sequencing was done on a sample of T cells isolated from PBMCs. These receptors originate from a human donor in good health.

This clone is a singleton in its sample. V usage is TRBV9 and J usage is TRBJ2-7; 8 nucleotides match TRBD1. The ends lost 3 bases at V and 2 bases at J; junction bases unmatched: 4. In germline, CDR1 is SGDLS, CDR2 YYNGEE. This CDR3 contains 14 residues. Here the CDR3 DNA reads TGTGCCAGCAGCGAGACAGGGGACCCCTACGAGCAGTACTTC. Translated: CASSETGDPYEQYF.

This CDR3 reads CASSLKLARRNEQFF. The CDR3 DNA is TGTGCCAGCAGCCTGAAACTAGCGCGGAGGAATGAGCAGTTCTTC. The chain has TRBV5-8 and TRBJ2-1, with 7 bases identical to TRBD2. Germline V gene lookup returns CDR1 SGHTS and CDR2 YDEGEE. V shed 4 bases, J shed 7 bases, and the junction held 11 bases outside the gene matches. CDR3 size: 15 residues.

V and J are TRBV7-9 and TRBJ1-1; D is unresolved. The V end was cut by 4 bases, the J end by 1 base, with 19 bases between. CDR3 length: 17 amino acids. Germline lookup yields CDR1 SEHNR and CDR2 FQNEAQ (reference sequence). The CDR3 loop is CASSSPQTSPRNTEAFF. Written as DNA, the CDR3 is TGTGCCAGCAGCTCCCCCCAGACGTCTCCTAGGAACACTGAAGCTTTCTTT.

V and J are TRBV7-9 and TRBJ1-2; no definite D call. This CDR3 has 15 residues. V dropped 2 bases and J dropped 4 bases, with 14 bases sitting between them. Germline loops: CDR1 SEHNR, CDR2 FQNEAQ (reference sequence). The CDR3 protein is CASSLSASSGYGYTF. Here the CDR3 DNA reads TGTGCCAGCAGCTTATCGGCCAGCTCGGGCTATGGCTACACCTTC.

This CDR3 reads CASSSQGAGNTEAFF. Written as DNA, the CDR3 is TGTGCCAGCAGTTCACAGGGGGCCGGTAATACTGAAGCTTTCTTT. The genes are TRBV27 and TRBJ1-1; TRBD1 matches 9 bases. This CDR3 contains 15 residues. Trimming cost V 4 bases and J 5 bases; bases outside gene matches: 8. The germline CDR1 and CDR2 sequences are MNHEY and SMNVEV (reference sequence).

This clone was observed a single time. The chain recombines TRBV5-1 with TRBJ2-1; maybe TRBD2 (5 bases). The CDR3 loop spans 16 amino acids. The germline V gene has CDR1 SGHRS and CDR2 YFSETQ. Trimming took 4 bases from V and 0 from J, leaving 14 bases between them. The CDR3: CASSLGGSVSYNEQFF. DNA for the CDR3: TGCGCCAGCAGCCTTGGTGGTAGCGTCTCCTACAATGAGCAGTTCTTC.

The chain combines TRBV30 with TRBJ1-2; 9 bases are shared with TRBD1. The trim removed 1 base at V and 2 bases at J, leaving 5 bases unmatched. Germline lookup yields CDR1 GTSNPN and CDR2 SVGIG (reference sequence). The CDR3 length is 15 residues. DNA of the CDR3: TGTGCCTGGAGTGCCCCCGGGACAGGGAACTATGGCTACACCTTC. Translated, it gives CAWSAPGTGNYGYTF.

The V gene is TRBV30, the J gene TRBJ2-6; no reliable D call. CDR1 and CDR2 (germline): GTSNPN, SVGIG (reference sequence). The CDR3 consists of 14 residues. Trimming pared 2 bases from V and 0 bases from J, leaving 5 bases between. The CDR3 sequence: CAWSRSSGANVLTF. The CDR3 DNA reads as TGTGCCTGGAGTAGGAGCTCTGGGGCCAACGTCCTGACTTTC.

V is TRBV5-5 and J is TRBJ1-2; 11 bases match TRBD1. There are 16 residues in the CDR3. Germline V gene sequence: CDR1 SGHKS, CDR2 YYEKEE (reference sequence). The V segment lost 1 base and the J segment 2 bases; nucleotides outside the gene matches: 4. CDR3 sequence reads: CASSLRTGGRNYGYTF. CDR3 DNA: TGTGCCAGCAGCTTGAGGACAGGGGGCCGGAACTATGGCTACACCTTC.

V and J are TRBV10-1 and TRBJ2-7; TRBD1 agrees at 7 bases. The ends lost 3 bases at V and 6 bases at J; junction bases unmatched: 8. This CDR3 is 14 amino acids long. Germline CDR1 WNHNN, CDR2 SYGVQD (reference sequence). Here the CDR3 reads CASSEHGTAGEQYF. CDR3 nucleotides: TGCGCCAGCAGTGAACACGGGACAGCAGGCGAGCAGTACTTC.

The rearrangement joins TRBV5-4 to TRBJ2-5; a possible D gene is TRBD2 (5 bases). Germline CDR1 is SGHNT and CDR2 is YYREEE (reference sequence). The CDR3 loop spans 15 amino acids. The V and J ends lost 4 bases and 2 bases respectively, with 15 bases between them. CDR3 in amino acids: CASSSKRAPQETQYF. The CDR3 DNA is TGTGCCAGCAGCAGTAAGAGGGCTCCACAAGAGACCCAGTACTTC. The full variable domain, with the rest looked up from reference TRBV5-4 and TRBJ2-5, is ETGVTQSPTHLIKTRGQQVTLRCSSQSGHNTVSWYQQALGQGPQFIFQYYREEENGRGNFPPRFSGLQFPNYSSELNVNALELDDSALYLCASSSKRAPQETQYFGPGTRLLVL.

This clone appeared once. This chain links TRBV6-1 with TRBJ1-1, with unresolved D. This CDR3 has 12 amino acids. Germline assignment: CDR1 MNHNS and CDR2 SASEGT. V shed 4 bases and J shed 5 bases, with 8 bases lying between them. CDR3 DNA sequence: TGTGCCAGCAGTGCCATCCGGACTGAAGCTTTCTTT. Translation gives CASSAIRTEAFF.

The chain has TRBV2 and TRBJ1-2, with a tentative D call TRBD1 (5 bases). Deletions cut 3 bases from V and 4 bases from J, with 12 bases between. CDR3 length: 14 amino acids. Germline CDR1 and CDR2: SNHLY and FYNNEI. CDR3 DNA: TGTGCCAGCAGTGACTGGGGGGGGACCTATGGCTACACCTTC. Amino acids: CASSDWGGTYGYTF.